This TCR beta chain was identified in a study of blood T cell repertoires in COVID-19. Whole-study context: The United States, Italy and Spain were the sources of the acute and convalescent COVID-19 samples. T cells, B-cell-depleted T cells, or PBMCs supplied cDNA or gDNA.

The trim removed 4 bases at V and 7 bases at J, leaving 3 bases unmatched. This CDR3 spans 14 amino acids. Germline V gene lookup returns CDR1 SGHDT and CDR2 YYEEEE. Study processing details: Amplification with reference gene primers provided the estimates of nucleated cell counts. Clones were read by immunoSEQ multiplex PCR, and TCRdb kept only the in-frame ones, dropping some. V, J and clone size derive from that table, while D and trimming were established from the DNA sequence. The profile shows roughly 230,000 clones, roughly 89% of them singletons. This chain connects TRBV5-6 to TRBJ2-1; 12 positions match TRBD1. Specimen: peripheral blood. This receptor was identified in a woman aged 40 to 50 who had recovered from COVID-19. For the CDR3, the DNA is TGTGCCAGCAGCACGGGACAGGGGGCAAATGAGCAGTTCTTC. Translation: CASSTGQGANEQFF.